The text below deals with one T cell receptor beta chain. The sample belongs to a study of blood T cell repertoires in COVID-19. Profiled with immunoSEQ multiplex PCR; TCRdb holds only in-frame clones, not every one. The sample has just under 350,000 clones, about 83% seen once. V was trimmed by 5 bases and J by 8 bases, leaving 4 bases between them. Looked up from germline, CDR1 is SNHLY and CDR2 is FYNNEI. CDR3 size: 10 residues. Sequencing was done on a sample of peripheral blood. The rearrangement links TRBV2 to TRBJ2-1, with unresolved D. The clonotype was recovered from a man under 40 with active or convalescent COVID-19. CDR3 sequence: CASSNYEQFF. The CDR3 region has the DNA TGTGCCAGCAGTAACTATGAGCAGTTCTTC.